Following are 15 T cell receptor beta chains from one sample sequenced in a study of shared clonotypes between healthy human individuals (TCRdb year 2020). The method behind the library was the immunoSEQ multiplex PCR assay. The table was pulled from immuneACCESS by TCRdb, which kept in-frame rearrangements only. Such tables lose some clones; where checked, under half of the loss comes from unresolved V genes, and the rest has no known cause. For this sample the table gives roughly 2,300,000 clones, of which 85% to 95% were detected only once. The ten largest account for about 0.36% of the sample. The specimen was naive CD4+ T cells from PBMCs. The intended sense of this specimen's cell subset or site label: CD45RA+ positively selected. These receptors all stem from a man aged 18 to 29 in good health. Some clones in this sample may be carry-over from other donors' samples.

V usage is TRBV5-3 and J usage is TRBJ2-1, with 8 bases that match TRBD2. TRBV5-3 is known as an ORF, though its function is uncertain. The CDR3 has 18 residues. Losses at the gene ends were 9 bases for V and 0 bases for J; bases not matched to a gene: 17. The DNA of the CDR3 is TGTGCCACTCCGCGCGGTAGCGGGACAATGAGCTCCTACAATGAGCAGTTCTTC. Protein: CATPRGSGTMSSYNEQFF.

This chain connects TRBV7-2 to TRBJ2-7; D gene ambiguous. The CDR3 covers 15 residues. Germline loops: CDR1 SGHTA, CDR2 FQGNSA. Trimming stripped 3 bases from V and 2 bases from J, with 14 bases between. The CDR3 region has the DNA TGTGCCAGCAGCTTGGGTAGGCTACGGGCCTACGAGCAGTACTTC. Translated: CASSLGRLRAYEQYF.

This clone appeared a single time. The chain couples TRBV7-3 to TRBJ1-2, with 7 bases that match TRBD1. The germline gives CDR1 SGHTA, CDR2 FQGTGA. J gave up 5 bases and V 4 bases, and 10 bases lay outside the gene matches. The CDR3 has 15 residues. The CDR3 spells CASSSSSGTAYGYTF. DNA of the CDR3: TGTGCCAGCAGCTCATCCTCCGGGACAGCTTATGGCTACACCTTC.

This chain uses TRBV6-6 with TRBJ2-7; D perhaps matches TRBD1 (6 bases). Trimming removed 4 bases from V and 6 bases from J, with 10 bases in between. Germline V CDR1 and CDR2: MNHNY, SVGAGI (reference sequence). This CDR3 spans 12 amino acids. This CDR3 is CASSSSGAEQYF. CDR3 nucleotides: TGTGCCAGCAGTTCCTCAGGGGCCGAGCAGTACTTC.

J is TRBJ1-2 and V is TRBV28; D not certain. In germline, CDR1 is MDHEN, CDR2 SYDVKM. V lost 6 bases and J 3 bases, leaving 14 bases between the germline ends. The CDR3 is 14 residues long. The CDR3 DNA sequence: TGTGCCAGCAGCCCGAAAGTGGTGCACTATGGCTACACCTTC. It codes for CASSPKVVHYGYTF.

This clone has more than one count but fewer than ten. The same CDR3 can be traced to other DNA sequences in this sample. The J gene is TRBJ1-1, the V gene TRBV2, with a tentative D call TRBD1 (5 bases). This CDR3 contains 13 residues. The germline CDR1 and CDR2 sequences are SNHLY and FYNNEI. V lost 6 bases and J 5 bases, leaving 13 bases between the germline ends. This chain's CDR3 is CASSSEGNTEAFF. CDR3 coding DNA: TGTGCCAGCAGCTCTGAGGGGAATACTGAAGCTTTCTTT.

The chain carries TRBV25-1 and TRBJ2-1; 10 bases match TRBD2. CDR1 MGHDK and CDR2 SYGVNS come from the germline V gene. CDR3 length: 14 amino acids. The V gene end was trimmed by 8 bases and the J gene end by 6 bases; junction bases not matched to a gene: 7. This CDR3 reads CASASTSGINEQFF. The CDR3 DNA reads as TGTGCCAGCGCCAGCACTAGCGGGATCAATGAGCAGTTCTTC. The whole variable domain, filled in from reference TRBV25-1 and TRBJ2-1, reads EADIYQTPRYLVIGTGKKITLECSQTMGHDKMYWYQQDPGMELHLIHYSYGVNSTEKGDLSSESTVSRIRTEHFPLTLESARPSHTSQYLCASASTSGINEQFFGPGTRLTVL.

The J gene is TRBJ2-1, the V gene TRBV7-2; D unclear. This CDR3 has 12 amino acids. Trimming left V 2 bases short and J 6 bases short, with 5 bases between. The germline V gene encodes CDR1 SGHTA and CDR2 FQGNSA. CDR3 nucleotides: TGTGCCAGCAGCTTATCGGCCAATGAGCAGTTCTTC. Encoded protein: CASSLSANEQFF.

The chain uses TRBV29-1 and TRBJ2-7, with D perhaps given as TRBD1 or TRBD2 (5 bases each). Germline lookup yields CDR1 SQVTM and CDR2 ANQGSEA. CDR3 length: 13 amino acids. Trimming stripped 6 bases from V and 6 bases from J, with 18 bases between. The CDR3 sequence is CSVTGTGFSEQYF. The CDR3 coding sequence is TGCAGCGTAACCGGGACGGGCTTTTCCGAGCAGTACTTC.

This sequence joins TRBV15 and TRBJ2-5, with TRBD2 identical over 9 bases. In germline, CDR1 is LNHNV, CDR2 YYDKDF (reference sequence). The CDR3 is 14 amino acids. V was clipped by 4 bases and J by 4 bases; unmatched bases: 4. CDR3 protein: CATSTGTSRETQYF. CDR3 in DNA: TGTGCCACCAGCACCGGGACTAGCAGAGAGACCCAGTACTTC. The full variable domain, with the rest looked up from reference TRBV15 and TRBJ2-5, is DAMVIQNPRYQVTQFGKPVTLSCSQTLNHNVMYWYQQKSSQAPKLLFHYYDKDFNNEADTPDNFQSRRPNTSFCFLDIRSPGLGDTAMYLCATSTGTSRETQYFGPGTRLLVL.

The chain couples TRBV27 to TRBJ2-7, with TRBD1 identical over 9 bases. V lost 2 bases and J lost 2; bases outside the gene matches: 13. The CDR3 runs to 18 residues. The V gene's germline CDR1 is MNHEY and CDR2 SMNVEV (reference sequence). DNA of the CDR3: TGTGCCAGCAGTTTACGGGTTATACAGGGGGCCAGGACCTACGAGCAGTACTTC. Translating gives CASSLRVIQGARTYEQYF.

The chain has TRBV5-5 and TRBJ1-4; 8 nucleotides align to TRBD1. J gave up 8 bases and V 2 bases, and 8 bases lay outside the gene matches. CDR3 length: 15 amino acids. Germline lookup yields CDR1 SGHKS and CDR2 YYEKEE (reference sequence). For the CDR3, the DNA is TGTGCCAGCAGCTTAACTACAGGGGGACAAGAAAAACTGTTTTTT. This translates into CASSLTTGGQEKLFF.

The V gene is TRBV5-1, the J gene TRBJ2-5, with D unclear. CDR3 length: 12 amino acids. Trimming cost V 4 bases and J 5 bases, with 9 bases left between them. CDR1 and CDR2 (germline): SGHRS, YFSETQ. The CDR3, as DNA: TGCGCCAGCAGCGTCGACCCGGAGACCCAGTACTTC. This sequence encodes CASSVDPETQYF.

This chain links TRBV4-2 with TRBJ2-5, with D possibly TRBD2 on 6 matching bases. This CDR3 contains 16 residues. In germline, CDR1 is LGHNA, CDR2 YNFKEQ. Trimming stripped 1 base from V and 5 bases from J, with 17 bases between. The DNA of the CDR3 is TGTGCCAGCAGCCAAGTCTCGGGACGAGGGAGGGAGACCCAGTACTTC. Its translation: CASSQVSGRGRETQYF.

This clone was seen a single time. The chain couples TRBV6-5 to TRBJ1-1, with D tentatively TRBD1 (6 bases). From germline, CDR1 is MNHEY and CDR2 SVGAGI. The CDR3 contains 13 residues. Deletions cut 2 bases from V and 5 bases from J, with 9 bases between. The CDR3 spells CASSYQQGTEAFF. CDR3 sequence (DNA): TGTGCCAGCAGTTACCAACAGGGAACTGAAGCTTTCTTT.